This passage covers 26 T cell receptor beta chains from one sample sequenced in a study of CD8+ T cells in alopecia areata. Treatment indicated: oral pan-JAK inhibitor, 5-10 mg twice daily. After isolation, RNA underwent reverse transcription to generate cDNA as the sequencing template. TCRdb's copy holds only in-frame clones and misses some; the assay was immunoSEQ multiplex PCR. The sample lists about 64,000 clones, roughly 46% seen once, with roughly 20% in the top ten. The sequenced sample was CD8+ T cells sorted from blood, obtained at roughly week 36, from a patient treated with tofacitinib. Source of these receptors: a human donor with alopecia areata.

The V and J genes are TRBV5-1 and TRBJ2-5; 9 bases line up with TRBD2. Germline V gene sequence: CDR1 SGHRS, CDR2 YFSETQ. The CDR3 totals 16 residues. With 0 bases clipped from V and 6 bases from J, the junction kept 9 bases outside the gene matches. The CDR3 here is CASSLEWREGRKTQYF. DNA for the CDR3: TGCGCCAGCAGCTTGGAGTGGCGGGAGGGCCGTAAGACCCAGTACTTC.

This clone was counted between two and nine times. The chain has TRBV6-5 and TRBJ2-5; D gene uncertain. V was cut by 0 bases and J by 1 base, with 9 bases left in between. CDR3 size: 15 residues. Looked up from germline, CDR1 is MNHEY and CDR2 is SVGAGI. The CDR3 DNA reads TGTGCCAGCAGTTACTCGAAAGCCCTCCAAGAGACCCAGTACTTC. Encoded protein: CASSYSKALQETQYF.

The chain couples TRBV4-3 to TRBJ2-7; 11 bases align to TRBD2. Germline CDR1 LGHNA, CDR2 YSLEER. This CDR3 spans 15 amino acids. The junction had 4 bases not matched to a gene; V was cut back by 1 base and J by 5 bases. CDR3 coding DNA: TGCGCCAGCAGCCAAGGACTAGCGGGAATCAACGAGCAGTACTTC. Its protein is CASSQGLAGINEQYF.

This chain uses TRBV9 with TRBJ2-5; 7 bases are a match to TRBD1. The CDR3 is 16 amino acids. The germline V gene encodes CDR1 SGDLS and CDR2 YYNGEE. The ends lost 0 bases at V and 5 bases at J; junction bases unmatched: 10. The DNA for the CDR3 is TGTGCCAGCAGCGTAGGAGGGGGCGTTCTGGTGGAGACCCAGTACTTC. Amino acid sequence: CASSVGGGVLVETQYF.

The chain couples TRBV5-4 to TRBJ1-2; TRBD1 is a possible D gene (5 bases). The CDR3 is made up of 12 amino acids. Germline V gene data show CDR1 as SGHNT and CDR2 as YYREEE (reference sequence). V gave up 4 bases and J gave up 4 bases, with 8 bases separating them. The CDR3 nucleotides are TGTGCCAGCAGCGCCGGGGGCTATGGCTACACCTTC. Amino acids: CASSAGGYGYTF. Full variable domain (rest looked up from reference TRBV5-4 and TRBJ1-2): ETGVTQSPTHLIKTRGQQVTLRCSSQSGHNTVSWYQQALGQGPQFIFQYYREEENGRGNFPPRFSGLQFPNYSSELNVNALELDDSALYLCASSAGGYGYTFGSGTRLTVV.

The CDR3 DNA is TGTGCCAGCAGCCAACCCGGCGGGAGGGTTGAAAAACTGTTTTTT. It specifies CASSQPGGRVEKLFF. J is TRBJ1-4 and V is TRBV27; D is unresolved. The CDR3 is 15 amino acids. Trimming cost V 6 bases and J 7 bases, with 18 bases left between them. The germline V gene encodes CDR1 MNHEY and CDR2 SMNVEV (reference sequence).

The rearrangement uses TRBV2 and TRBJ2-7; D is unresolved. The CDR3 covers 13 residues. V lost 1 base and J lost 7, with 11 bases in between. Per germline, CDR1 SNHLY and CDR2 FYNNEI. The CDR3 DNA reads TGTGCCAGCAGTGAAGAGTTCAGGCGGGAGCAGTACTTC. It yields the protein CASSEEFRREQYF.

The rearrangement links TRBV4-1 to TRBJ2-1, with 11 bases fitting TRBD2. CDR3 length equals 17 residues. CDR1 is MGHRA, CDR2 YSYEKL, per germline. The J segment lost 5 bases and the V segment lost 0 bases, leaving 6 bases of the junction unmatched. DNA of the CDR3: TGCGCCAGCAGCCAAGATAAGACTAGCGGGAAAGACAATGAGCAGTTCTTC. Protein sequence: CASSQDKTSGKDNEQFF.

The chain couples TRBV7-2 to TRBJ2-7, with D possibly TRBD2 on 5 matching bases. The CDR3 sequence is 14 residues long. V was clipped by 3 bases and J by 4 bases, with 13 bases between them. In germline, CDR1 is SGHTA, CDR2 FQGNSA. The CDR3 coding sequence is TGTGCCAGCAGCTTTCCTAGCTCCCCGTACGAGCAGTACTTC. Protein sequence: CASSFPSSPYEQYF. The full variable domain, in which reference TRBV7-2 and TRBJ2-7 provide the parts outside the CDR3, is GAGVSQSPSNKVTEKGKDVELRCDPISGHTALYWYRQSLGQGLEFLIYFQGNSAPDKSGLPSDRFSAERTGGSVSTLTIQRTQQEDSAVYLCASSFPSSPYEQYFGPGTRLTVT.

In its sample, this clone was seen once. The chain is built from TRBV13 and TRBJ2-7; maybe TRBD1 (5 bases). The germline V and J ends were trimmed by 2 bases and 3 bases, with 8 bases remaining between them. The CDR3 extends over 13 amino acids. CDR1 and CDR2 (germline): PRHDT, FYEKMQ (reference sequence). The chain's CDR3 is CASSLQGYYEQYF. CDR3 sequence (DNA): TGTGCCAGCAGCTTACAGGGTTACTACGAGCAGTACTTC.

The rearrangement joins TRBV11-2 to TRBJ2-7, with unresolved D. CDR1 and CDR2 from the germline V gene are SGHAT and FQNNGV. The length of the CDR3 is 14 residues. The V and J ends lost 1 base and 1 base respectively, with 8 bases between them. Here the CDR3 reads CASSLGYGSYEQYF. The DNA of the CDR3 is TGTGCCAGCAGCTTAGGTTACGGTTCCTACGAGCAGTACTTC.

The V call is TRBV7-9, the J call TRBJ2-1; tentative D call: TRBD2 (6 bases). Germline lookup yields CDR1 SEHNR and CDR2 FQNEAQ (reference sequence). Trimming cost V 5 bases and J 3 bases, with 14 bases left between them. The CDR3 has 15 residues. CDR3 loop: CASSGARDFYNEQFF. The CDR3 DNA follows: TGTGCCAGCAGCGGGGCCAGGGACTTCTACAATGAGCAGTTCTTC.

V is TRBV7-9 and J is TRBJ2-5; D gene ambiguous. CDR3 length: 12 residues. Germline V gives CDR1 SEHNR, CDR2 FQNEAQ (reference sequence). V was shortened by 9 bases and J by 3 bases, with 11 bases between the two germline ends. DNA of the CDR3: TGTGCCAGTCAAAGGATCGAAGAGACCCAGTACTTC. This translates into CASQRIEETQYF.

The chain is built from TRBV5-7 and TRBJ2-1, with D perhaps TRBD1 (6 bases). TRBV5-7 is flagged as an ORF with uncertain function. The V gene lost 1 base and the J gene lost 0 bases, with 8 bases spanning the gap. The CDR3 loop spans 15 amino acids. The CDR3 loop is CASSLWGLSYNEQFF. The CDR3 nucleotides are TGTGCCAGCAGCTTGTGGGGGCTCTCCTACAATGAGCAGTTCTTC.

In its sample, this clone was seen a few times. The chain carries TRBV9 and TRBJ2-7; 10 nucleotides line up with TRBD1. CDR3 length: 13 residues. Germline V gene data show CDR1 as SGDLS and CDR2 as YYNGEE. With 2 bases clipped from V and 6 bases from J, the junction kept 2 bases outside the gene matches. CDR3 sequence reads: CASSVGQGSEQYF. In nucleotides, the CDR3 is TGTGCCAGCAGCGTGGGACAGGGGAGCGAGCAGTACTTC.

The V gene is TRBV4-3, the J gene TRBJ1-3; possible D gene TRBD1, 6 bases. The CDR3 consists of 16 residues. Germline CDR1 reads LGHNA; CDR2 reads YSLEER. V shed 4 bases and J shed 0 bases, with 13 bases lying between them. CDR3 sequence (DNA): TGCGCCAGCAGCCTATCGACAGGCGCCTCTGGAAACACCATATATTTT. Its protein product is CASSLSTGASGNTIYF.

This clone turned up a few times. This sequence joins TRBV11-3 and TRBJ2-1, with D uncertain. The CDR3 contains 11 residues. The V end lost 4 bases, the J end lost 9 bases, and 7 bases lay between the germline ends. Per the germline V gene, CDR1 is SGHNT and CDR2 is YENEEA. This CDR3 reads CASSSMSEQFF. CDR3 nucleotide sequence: TGTGCCAGCAGCTCAATGAGTGAGCAGTTCTTC.

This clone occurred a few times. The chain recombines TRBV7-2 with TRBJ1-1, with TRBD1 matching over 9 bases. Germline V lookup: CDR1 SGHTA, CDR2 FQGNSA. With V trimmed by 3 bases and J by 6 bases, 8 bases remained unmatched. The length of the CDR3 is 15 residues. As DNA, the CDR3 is TGTGCCAGCAGCTTGACCACAGGGGGCAAAGCTGAAGCTTTCTTT. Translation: CASSLTTGGKAEAFF.

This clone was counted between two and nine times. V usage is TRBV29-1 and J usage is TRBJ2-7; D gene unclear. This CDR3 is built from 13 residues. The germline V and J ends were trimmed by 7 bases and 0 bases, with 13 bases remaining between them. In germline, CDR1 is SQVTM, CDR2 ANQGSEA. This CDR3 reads CSAWLTPSYEQYF. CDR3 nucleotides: TGCAGCGCGTGGCTCACACCCTCCTACGAGCAGTACTTC.

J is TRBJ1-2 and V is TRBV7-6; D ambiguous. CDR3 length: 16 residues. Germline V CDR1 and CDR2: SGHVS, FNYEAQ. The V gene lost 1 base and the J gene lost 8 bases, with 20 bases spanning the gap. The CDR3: CASSLGQHLAERGYTF. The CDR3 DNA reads TGTGCCAGCAGCTTAGGCCAGCACCTAGCCGAGAGGGGCTACACCTTC.

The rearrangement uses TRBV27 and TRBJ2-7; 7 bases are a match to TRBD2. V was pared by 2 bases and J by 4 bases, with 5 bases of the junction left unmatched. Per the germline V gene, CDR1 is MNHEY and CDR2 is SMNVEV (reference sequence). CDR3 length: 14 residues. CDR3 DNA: TGTGCCAGCAGTTTAGGCGGGAGACGTTACGAGCAGTACTTC. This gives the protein CASSLGGRRYEQYF.

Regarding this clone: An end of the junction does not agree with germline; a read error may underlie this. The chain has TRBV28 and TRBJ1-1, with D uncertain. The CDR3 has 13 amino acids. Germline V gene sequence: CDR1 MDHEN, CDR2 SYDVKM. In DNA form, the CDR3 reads TGCGCCAGCAGTTTACAAGAGAACACTGAAGCTTCCTTT. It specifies CASSLQENTEASF.

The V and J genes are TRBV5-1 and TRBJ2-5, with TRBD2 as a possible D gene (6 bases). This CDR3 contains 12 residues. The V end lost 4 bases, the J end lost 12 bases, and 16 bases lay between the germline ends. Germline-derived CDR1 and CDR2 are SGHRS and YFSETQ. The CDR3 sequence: CASSPSGGLKYF. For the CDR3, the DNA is TGCGCCAGCAGCCCTTCAGGAGGGTTGAAGTACTTC.

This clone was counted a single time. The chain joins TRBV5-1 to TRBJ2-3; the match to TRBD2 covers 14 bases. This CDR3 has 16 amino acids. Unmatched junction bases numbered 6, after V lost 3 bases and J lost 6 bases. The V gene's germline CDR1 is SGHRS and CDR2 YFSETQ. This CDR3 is CASSYRLAGGLDTQYF. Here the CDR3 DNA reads TGCGCCAGCAGCTATCGACTAGCGGGAGGGCTTGATACGCAGTATTTT.

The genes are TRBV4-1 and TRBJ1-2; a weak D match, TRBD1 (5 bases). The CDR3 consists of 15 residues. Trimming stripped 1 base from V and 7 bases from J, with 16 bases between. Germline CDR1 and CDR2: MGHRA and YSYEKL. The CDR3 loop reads CASSQVGEGVGGYTF. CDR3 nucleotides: TGCGCCAGCAGCCAAGTAGGGGAGGGCGTCGGTGGCTACACCTTC.

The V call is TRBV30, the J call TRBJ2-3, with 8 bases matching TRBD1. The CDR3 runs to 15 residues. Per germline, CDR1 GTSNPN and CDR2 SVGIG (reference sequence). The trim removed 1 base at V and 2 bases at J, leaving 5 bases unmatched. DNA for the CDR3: TGTGCCTGGAGTGATCGGACAGGGTCCACAGATACGCAGTATTTT. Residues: CAWSDRTGSTDTQYF.